A selection of T cell receptor beta chains follows, all from one sample in a study of T cells in Graves' hyperthyroidism and ophthalmopathy. Each CDR3 protein gets one entry after TCRdb re-called the multiplex PCR reads with MiXCR. The table includes 550,000 to 600,000 distinct CDR3 sequences, roughly 17% detected once. The material sequenced was blood. These receptors all come from a woman aged 18 to 35 with Graves' hyperthyroidism. Each CDR3 is given with its conserved first and last residue. D genes are given only for firm matches. Where a row states a size, it is once, few, many or the class of an expanded clone; other rows omit it.

D,size,J,V,length,CDR3,DNA
-,few,TRBJ1-6,TRBV5-6,15,CASSSGQLHNSPLHF,TGTGCCAGCAGCTCTGGACAGCTTCATAATTCACCCCTCCACTTT
TRBD1,-,TRBJ1-4,TRBV19,15,CASSFAGTGAEKLFF,TGTGCCAGTAGTTTCGCCGGGACAGGGGCTGAAAAACTGTTTTTT
TRBD1,-,TRBJ2-5,TRBV15,17,CATSRGPPGQGTETQYF,TGTGCCACCAGCAGAGGGCCCCCAGGACAGGGAACAGAGACCCAGTACTTC
TRBD1,many,TRBJ2-3,TRBV12-3/TRBV12-4,17,CASSLADRGYITDTQYF,TGTGCCAGCAGTTTAGCGGACAGGGGGTATATCACAGATACGCAGTATTTT
-,-,TRBJ1-1,TRBV6-1,13,CASRRYVNTEAFF,TGTGCCAGCAGGCGTTACGTGAACACTGAAGCTTTCTTT
-,many,TRBJ2-1,TRBV6-1,15,CASRKKAGWESEQFF,TGTGCCAGCAGGAAGAAGGCAGGGTGGGAATCTGAGCAGTTCTTC
TRBD1,-,TRBJ2-7,TRBV28,15,CASSFTGGRVDEQYF,TGTGCCAGCAGTTTTACAGGGGGCAGGGTGGACGAGCAGTACTTC
TRBD2,many,TRBJ2-1,TRBV7-2,15,CASSLIAGFYNEQFF,TGTGCCAGCAGCTTAATAGCGGGTTTCTACAATGAGCAGTTCTTC
TRBD1,few,TRBJ2-1,TRBV5-1,15,CASSGGQGADNEQFF,TGCGCCAGCAGCGGGGGACAGGGAGCTGACAATGAGCAGTTCTTC
-,-,TRBJ2-6,TRBV3-1,15,CASSSRGSGANVLTF,TGTGCCAGCAGCTCCCGGGGGTCTGGGGCCAACGTCCTGACTTTC
-,few,TRBJ2-5,TRBV5-4,15,CASSLRGAMKETQYF,TGTGCCAGCAGCTTACGGGGGGCGATGAAAGAGACCCAGTACTTC
-,-,TRBJ1-1,TRBV11-1,16,CASSLGGPRMNTEAFF,TGTGCCAGCAGCTTAGGTGGGCCGAGAATGAACACTGAAGCTTTCTTT
TRBD1,many,TRBJ2-4,TRBV6-1,18,CASRHGQGAWGAKNIQYF,TGTGCCAGCAGACACGGACAGGGGGCGTGGGGAGCCAAAAACATTCAGTACTTC
-,many,TRBJ2-1,TRBV2,15,CASSDWASTNNEQFF,TGTGCCAGCAGTGATTGGGCCTCAACCAACAATGAGCAGTTCTTC
-,-,TRBJ2-3,TRBV11-2,13,CASSVSFSDTQYF,TGTGCCAGCAGCGTTTCTTTCTCAGATACGCAGTATTTT
TRBD2,few,TRBJ2-2,TRBV7-3,15,CASRPSGGHTGELFF,TGTGCCAGCAGACCTAGCGGGGGTCACACCGGGGAGCTGTTTTTT
TRBD1,many,TRBJ1-1,TRBV27,17,CASSPGTGGTRAREAFF,TGTGCCAGCAGTCCAGGCACAGGGGGCACTAGGGCTAGAGAAGCTTTCTTT
-,many,TRBJ2-2,TRBV29-1,13,CSVRRVVGGELFF,TGCAGCGTTAGAAGGGTTGTGGGCGGGGAGCTGTTTTTT
TRBD1,many,TRBJ1-2,TRBV5-8,14,CASSFTGAFYGYTF,TGTGCCAGCAGCTTTACAGGGGCCTTCTATGGCTACACCTTC
TRBD1,-,TRBJ1-6,TRBV18,15,CASSPEWQGGSPLHF,TGTGCCAGCTCACCGGAGTGGCAGGGGGGTTCACCCCTCCACTTT
-,many,TRBJ1-5,TRBV4-1,15,CASSLEGTSNQPQHF,TGCGCCAGCAGCCTGGAGGGGACGAGCAATCAGCCCCAGCATTTT
-,many,TRBJ2-1,TRBV11-3,12,CASSLDPGGLFF,TGTGCCAGCAGCTTAGATCCTGGCGGGCTGTTCTTC
TRBD2,many,TRBJ2-3,TRBV5-1,16,CASSSLLAGESDTQYF,TGCGCCAGCAGCTCCCTACTAGCGGGAGAATCAGATACGCAGTATTTT
TRBD1,-,TRBJ2-4,TRBV10-3,17,CAISESTLTGAKNIQYF,TGTGCCATCAGTGAGTCGACTCTGACAGGGGCCAAAAACATTCAGTACTTC
-,-,TRBJ1-6,TRBV6-4,11,CASSDGSALHF,TGTGCCAGCAGTGACGGGTCGGCCCTCCACTTT
TRBD2,few,TRBJ2-2,TRBV6-1,16,CASSKTSGRDTGELFF,TGTGCCAGCAGCAAGACTAGCGGGAGGGACACCGGGGAGCTGTTTTTT
-,few,TRBJ2-5,TRBV7-8,16,CASSLARGRREETQYF,TGTGCCAGCAGCTTAGCTCGGGGGCGCAGGGAAGAGACCCAGTACTTC
-,few,TRBJ2-1,TRBV10-1,16,CASSEDTSIFGNEQFF,TGCGCCAGCAGTGAAGACACTAGCATATTTGGCAATGAGCAGTTCTTC
-,many,TRBJ1-2,TRBV12-3/TRBV12-4,13,CASTPSPSYGYTF,TGTGCCAGCACCCCGAGCCCCTCTTATGGCTACACCTTC
-,many,TRBJ1-2,TRBV11-1,13,CASSLEDFYGYTF,TGTGCCAGCAGCCTTGAGGATTTCTATGGCTACACCTTC
-,many,TRBJ2-7,TRBV6-1,13,CASIEGRYYEQYF,TGTGCCAGCATCGAAGGGCGGTATTACGAGCAGTACTTC
-,few,TRBJ1-4,TRBV18,14,CASSPTDTGEKLFF,TGTGCCAGCTCACCAACGGATACAGGTGAAAAACTGTTTTTT